This TCR beta chain is from a study of naive and memory T cell subsets. With 1 base removed from V and 3 bases from J, the gap between germline ends came to 10 bases. Germline V gives CDR1 SGHVS, CDR2 FQNEAQ. The CDR3 contains 14 residues. An equimolar mix of two oligonucleotides served as the beta constant-region primer for TRBC1 and TRBC2. TCRdb recomputed calls from the UMI-ligation and nested PCR reads with MiXCR, one row per CDR3 protein. Altogether 81,000 or so distinct CDR3 sequences are present, 7% being singletons, with the ten largest covering 1.6%. From the second PCR step, alpha and beta chains were amplified apart.

The source of this sequence is a human donor in good health. Input material: central memory CD4+ T cells from blood. The genes are TRBV7-8 and TRBJ2-7, with D unclear. CDR3 bases: TGTGCCAGCAGCTTAGGTCCCCAGAACTACGAGCAGTACTTC. Its translation is CASSLGPQNYEQYF.